A selection of T cell receptor beta chains follows, all from one sample in a study of shared clonotypes between healthy human individuals. The data were produced by immunoSEQ multiplex PCR, yet TCRdb's version contains in-frame clones alone and is incomplete. The repertoire holds approximately 2.5 million clones, with roughly 93% as singletons. Sequenced input: naive CD4+ T cells from PBMCs. These receptors all stem from a man aged 18 to 29 in good health. Some clones in this sample may be carry-over from other donors' samples. Both conserved end residues are part of each CDR3. The order of the fields is J gene, V gene, clone size, D gene, CDR3 protein, CDR3 DNA. The D gene is left open where the match is weak. Rows give clone size only sometimes, using once, few, many, or a class for an expanded clone.

J gene: TRBJ1-1; V gene: TRBV7-9; clone size: few; D gene: -; CDR3 protein: CASSKGTEAFF; CDR3 DNA: TGTGCCAGCAGCAAGGGCACTGAAGCTTTCTTT
J gene: TRBJ2-2; V gene: TRBV11-1; clone size: once; D gene: TRBD1; CDR3 protein: CASTGQGPSTGELFF; CDR3 DNA: TGTGCCAGCACAGGACAGGGGCCGAGCACCGGGGAGCTGTTTTTT
J gene: TRBJ2-1; V gene: TRBV7-9; clone size: -; D gene: TRBD2; CDR3 protein: CASNLAGSVYNEQFF; CDR3 DNA: TGTGCCAGCAACTTAGCGGGATCAGTATACAATGAGCAGTTCTTC
J gene: TRBJ2-1; V gene: TRBV6-1; clone size: -; D gene: -; CDR3 protein: CASSEFRQQPYNEQFF; CDR3 DNA: TGTGCCAGCAGTGAGTTCAGGCAGCAGCCCTACAATGAGCAGTTCTTC
J gene: TRBJ2-7; V gene: TRBV27; clone size: -; D gene: -; CDR3 protein: CASSWATNFGVYEQYF; CDR3 DNA: TGTGCCAGCTCGTGGGCCACAAATTTCGGGGTATACGAGCAGTACTTC
J gene: TRBJ1-5; V gene: TRBV28; clone size: -; D gene: TRBD1; CDR3 protein: CASSGGTVVSPQHF; CDR3 DNA: TGTGCCAGCAGTGGCGGGACAGTGGTCTCGCCCCAGCATTTT
J gene: TRBJ2-3; V gene: TRBV11-2; clone size: -; D gene: TRBD2; CDR3 protein: CASRLTSGIFPSTDTQYF; CDR3 DNA: TGTGCCAGCAGGCTTACTAGCGGGATCTTTCCCAGCACAGATACGCAGTATTTT
J gene: TRBJ2-7; V gene: TRBV5-1; clone size: -; D gene: -; CDR3 protein: CASSLVPSARFDRQYF; CDR3 DNA: TGCGCCAGCAGCTTGGTTCCTAGCGCCCGGTTTGATCGGCAGTACTTC
J gene: TRBJ1-2; V gene: TRBV6-6; clone size: -; D gene: -; CDR3 protein: CASSYSRGNYGYTF; CDR3 DNA: TGTGCCAGCAGTTACTCCCGGGGTAACTATGGCTACACCTTC
J gene: TRBJ2-7; V gene: TRBV7-2; clone size: -; D gene: -; CDR3 protein: CASSLLSALSYEQYF; CDR3 DNA: TGTGCCAGCAGCTTACTTAGCGCCCTCTCCTACGAGCAGTACTTC
J gene: TRBJ1-2; V gene: TRBV27; clone size: -; D gene: -; CDR3 protein: CASSRGLTYGYTF; CDR3 DNA: TGTGCCAGCAGTCGAGGGTTGACCTATGGCTACACCTTC
J gene: TRBJ2-3; V gene: TRBV5-1; clone size: -; D gene: TRBD2; CDR3 protein: CASSSSSGDTQYF; CDR3 DNA: TGCGCCAGCAGCTCGTCTAGCGGCGATACGCAGTATTTT
J gene: TRBJ2-3; V gene: TRBV28; clone size: -; D gene: TRBD2; CDR3 protein: CASSLSPTGGGADTQYF; CDR3 DNA: TGTGCCAGCAGTTTGTCCCCGACGGGGGGTGGGGCAGATACGCAGTATTTT
J gene: TRBJ2-7; V gene: TRBV7-2; clone size: -; D gene: -; CDR3 protein: CASSLGTHSYEQYF; CDR3 DNA: TGTGCCAGCAGCTTAGGGACCCATTCCTACGAGCAGTACTTC
J gene: TRBJ2-5; V gene: TRBV5-4; clone size: -; D gene: -; CDR3 protein: CASSSTQGRETQYF; CDR3 DNA: TGTGCCAGCAGCTCGACGCAGGGGCGGGAGACCCAGTACTTC
J gene: TRBJ2-4; V gene: TRBV14; clone size: -; D gene: -; CDR3 protein: CASSQVVSSIQYF; CDR3 DNA: TGTGCCAGCAGCCAAGTGGTTTCTTCCATTCAGTACTTC
J gene: TRBJ2-2; V gene: TRBV5-1; clone size: -; D gene: -; CDR3 protein: CASSSTPLASNTGELFF; CDR3 DNA: TGCGCCAGCAGCTCCACCCCACTAGCTTCGAACACCGGGGAGCTGTTTTTT
J gene: TRBJ2-7; V gene: TRBV7-8; clone size: -; D gene: TRBD1; CDR3 protein: CASSRTGGYEQYF; CDR3 DNA: TGTGCCAGCAGCCGGACAGGGGGTTACGAGCAGTACTTC
J gene: TRBJ1-5; V gene: TRBV2; clone size: once; D gene: -; CDR3 protein: CASSVRGLAGQPQHF; CDR3 DNA: TGTGCCAGCAGTGTACGAGGGTTGGCAGGGCAGCCCCAGCATTTT
J gene: TRBJ2-5; V gene: TRBV7-3; clone size: -; D gene: -; CDR3 protein: CASSQPGSETQYF; CDR3 DNA: TGTGCCAGCAGCCAACCGGGGTCAGAGACCCAGTACTTC
J gene: TRBJ1-1; V gene: TRBV2; clone size: -; D gene: -; CDR3 protein: CANLLQGNTEAFF; CDR3 DNA: TGTGCCAATCTCCTCCAAGGGAACACTGAAGCTTTCTTT
J gene: TRBJ2-7; V gene: TRBV7-6; clone size: -; D gene: -; CDR3 protein: CASSLAPRDEQYF; CDR3 DNA: TGTGCCAGCAGCTTAGCTCCTAGGGACGAGCAGTACTTC
J gene: TRBJ2-5; V gene: TRBV5-1; clone size: -; D gene: TRBD1; CDR3 protein: CASLPGDSRQETQYF; CDR3 DNA: TGCGCCAGCCTTCCTGGGGACAGCCGGCAAGAGACCCAGTACTTC
J gene: TRBJ1-6; V gene: TRBV15; clone size: once; D gene: TRBD1; CDR3 protein: CATSRGTGQRNSPLHF; CDR3 DNA: TGTGCCACCAGCAGGGGGACAGGACAGCGTAATTCACCCCTCCACTTT
J gene: TRBJ1-5; V gene: TRBV4-3; clone size: -; D gene: TRBD1; CDR3 protein: CASSQVTGGNQPQHF; CDR3 DNA: TGCGCCAGCAGCCAAGTAACAGGGGGCAATCAGCCCCAGCATTTT
J gene: TRBJ2-2; V gene: TRBV6-5; clone size: -; D gene: -; CDR3 protein: CASSPLRTGELFF; CDR3 DNA: TGTGCCAGCAGTCCTCTACGGACCGGGGAGCTGTTTTTT
J gene: TRBJ2-1; V gene: TRBV7-9; clone size: -; D gene: TRBD1; CDR3 protein: CASSRRDSSYNEQFF; CDR3 DNA: TGTGCCAGCAGCCGCCGGGACAGCTCCTACAATGAGCAGTTCTTC
J gene: TRBJ2-2; V gene: TRBV2; clone size: -; D gene: -; CDR3 protein: CASSEQGMGTGELFF; CDR3 DNA: TGTGCCAGCAGTGAACAGGGGATGGGAACCGGGGAGCTGTTTTTT
J gene: TRBJ2-4; V gene: TRBV20-1; clone size: -; D gene: -; CDR3 protein: CSAQRENIQYF; CDR3 DNA: TGCAGTGCCCAGAGGGAAAACATTCAGTACTTC
J gene: TRBJ2-7; V gene: TRBV4-1; clone size: -; D gene: TRBD1; CDR3 protein: CASSQGTGGMNEQYF; CDR3 DNA: TGCGCCAGCAGCCAAGGGACAGGGGGCATGAACGAGCAGTACTTC
J gene: TRBJ1-5; V gene: TRBV6-5; clone size: -; D gene: -; CDR3 protein: CASSYSTFQPQHF; CDR3 DNA: TGTGCCAGCAGTTACTCCACCTTTCAGCCCCAGCATTTT
J gene: TRBJ1-2; V gene: TRBV5-6; clone size: -; D gene: TRBD1; CDR3 protein: CASSARDRNYGYTF; CDR3 DNA: TGTGCCAGCAGCGCCCGGGACAGGAACTATGGCTACACCTTC
J gene: TRBJ1-2; V gene: TRBV6-1; clone size: once; D gene: TRBD1; CDR3 protein: CASSLQGPPGYGYTF; CDR3 DNA: TGTGCCAGCAGTCTACAGGGGCCGCCCGGCTATGGCTACACCTTC
J gene: TRBJ1-2; V gene: TRBV27; clone size: -; D gene: -; CDR3 protein: CASSPRRGEGYTF; CDR3 DNA: TGTGCCAGCAGTCCCCGAAGGGGCGAAGGCTACACCTTC
J gene: TRBJ2-1; V gene: TRBV7-2; clone size: -; D gene: -; CDR3 protein: CASGETSSYNEQFF; CDR3 DNA: TGTGCCAGCGGGGAGACTTCCTCCTACAATGAGCAGTTCTTC
J gene: TRBJ2-5; V gene: TRBV5-1; clone size: -; D gene: -; CDR3 protein: CASRDSSRGETQYF; CDR3 DNA: TGCGCCAGCAGAGACAGCTCCAGGGGAGAGACCCAGTACTTC
J gene: TRBJ1-5; V gene: TRBV27; clone size: -; D gene: -; CDR3 protein: CASRSRGYSNQPQHF; CDR3 DNA: TGTGCCAGCAGATCCCGAGGGTATAGCAATCAGCCCCAGCATTTT
J gene: TRBJ2-3; V gene: TRBV28; clone size: -; D gene: -; CDR3 protein: CASSLLTDTQYF; CDR3 DNA: TGTGCCAGCAGTTTATTAACCGATACGCAGTATTTT
J gene: TRBJ2-2; V gene: TRBV5-5; clone size: -; D gene: TRBD2; CDR3 protein: CASSLPPGGTGELFF; CDR3 DNA: TGTGCCAGCAGCTTGCCCCCGGGAGGAACCGGGGAGCTGTTTTTT
J gene: TRBJ2-2; V gene: TRBV18; clone size: -; D gene: TRBD1; CDR3 protein: CASSPIGQGTGELFF; CDR3 DNA: TGTGCCAGCTCACCTATAGGACAGGGCACCGGGGAGCTGTTTTTT
J gene: TRBJ2-1; V gene: TRBV9; clone size: once; D gene: -; CDR3 protein: CASSSPGITGNEQFF; CDR3 DNA: TGTGCCAGCAGCTCCCCAGGGATCACTGGCAATGAGCAGTTCTTC
J gene: TRBJ1-3; V gene: TRBV28; clone size: once; D gene: -; CDR3 protein: CASSLTGSSGNTIYF; CDR3 DNA: TGTGCCAGCAGTTTAACAGGGAGCTCTGGAAACACCATATATTTT
J gene: TRBJ1-3; V gene: TRBV5-1; clone size: once; D gene: -; CDR3 protein: CASSLGVSGNTIYF; CDR3 DNA: TGCGCCAGCAGCCTAGGGGTTTCTGGAAACACCATATATTTT
J gene: TRBJ1-2; V gene: TRBV6-4; clone size: -; D gene: -; CDR3 protein: CASSVGGSYGYTF; CDR3 DNA: TGTGCCAGCAGTGTGGGGGGGAGCTATGGCTACACCTTC
J gene: TRBJ1-1; V gene: TRBV20-1; clone size: -; D gene: -; CDR3 protein: CSARRFEAFF; CDR3 DNA: TGCAGTGCTAGACGGTTTGAAGCTTTCTTT
J gene: TRBJ1-1; V gene: TRBV18; clone size: -; D gene: -; CDR3 protein: CASSPQGVNTEAFF; CDR3 DNA: TGTGCCAGCTCACCACAGGGAGTTAACACTGAAGCTTTCTTT
J gene: TRBJ2-7; V gene: TRBV2; clone size: -; D gene: -; CDR3 protein: CASSEGQSREQYF; CDR3 DNA: TGTGCCAGCAGTGAAGGACAGTCCCGCGAGCAGTACTTC
J gene: TRBJ2-1; V gene: TRBV6-6; clone size: -; D gene: -; CDR3 protein: CASRSDRSSYNEQFF; CDR3 DNA: TGTGCCAGCAGATCAGACCGGAGCTCCTACAATGAGCAGTTCTTC
J gene: TRBJ2-5; V gene: TRBV5-6; clone size: -; D gene: TRBD1; CDR3 protein: CASSLGGTGAPQETQYF; CDR3 DNA: TGTGCCAGCAGCTTGGGTGGGACAGGAGCTCCTCAAGAGACCCAGTACTTC
J gene: TRBJ2-1; V gene: TRBV11-1; clone size: -; D gene: -; CDR3 protein: CASSRSRYEQFF; CDR3 DNA: TGTGCCAGCAGCCGATCTAGATATGAGCAGTTCTTC
J gene: TRBJ1-1; V gene: TRBV28; clone size: -; D gene: TRBD1; CDR3 protein: CASSPGTGVGRAEAFF; CDR3 DNA: TGTGCCAGCAGTCCAGGGACAGGGGTAGGTCGGGCTGAAGCTTTCTTT
J gene: TRBJ2-3; V gene: TRBV7-2; clone size: -; D gene: TRBD2; CDR3 protein: CASSLEGGPSRTQYF; CDR3 DNA: TGTGCCAGCAGCTTGGAGGGAGGGCCGAGCCGGACGCAGTATTTT
J gene: TRBJ1-1; V gene: TRBV27; clone size: -; D gene: -; CDR3 protein: CASSLSIALTNTEAFF; CDR3 DNA: TGTGCCAGCAGTTTATCGATCGCCCTAACGAACACTGAAGCTTTCTTT